This paragraph reports one T cell receptor (beta chain). What it binds is unknown. One end of the junction fails to match germline, which may point to a read error. The length of the CDR3 is 12 residues. Germline CDR1 reads SGHNT; CDR2 reads YYREEE (reference sequence). This entry comes from a study of tumor and adjacent non-tumor tissue in lung cancer. Whole-study findings and limits: Higher tumor TCR diversity was associated with shorter survival. Tumor repertoires had a smaller top 100 clone share than normal lung.

RNA was extracted from bulk tissue without any cell sorting. The library came from three nested PCR rounds adapted from ARM-PCR protocols. TCRdb itself ran the multiplex PCR reads through MiXCR, one entry per CDR3 protein. The table has under 150,000 distinct CDR3 sequences, approximately 64% seen once; the top ten hold 15% to 20%. This receptor was obtained from a man aged 55 to 70 with small cell lung cancer. This rearrangement joins TRBV5-4 to TRBJ1-6; D unclear. The sequencing input was lung tumor tissue. The CDR3 reads CVSNSRGSPLHF. In DNA, the CDR3 is TGTGTCAGCAACTCCCGCGGTTCACCCCTCCACTTT.